This T cell receptor beta chain comes out of a study of cytotoxic CD8 clonotypes in ibrutinib-treated CLL. From germline, CDR1 is SGHRS and CDR2 YFSETQ. The CDR3 length is 16 residues. V lost 5 bases to trimming and J lost 2 bases, with 16 bases between them. Depth targeted 1 in 200,000 to 1 in 1 million T cells, averaging 10x coverage per clonotype. Assay used: immunoSEQ multiplex PCR; TCRdb lists only in-frame clones, some missing. The top ten clones hold about 40% of a sample with some 120,000 clones, 45% to 65% of them seen once. This clone was seen a handful of times. Its antigen is unidentified. Study findings and constraints: Contraction or stability on treatment was seen for public clonotypes, which were uncommon. Circulating CD8+ T-cell counts were tracked by baseline clonality, which exceeded that of age-matched healthy donors.

For TCR beta libraries, roughly 1.9 micrograms of genomic DNA were obtained from cryopreserved PBMCs. J is TRBJ2-2 and V is TRBV5-1; the D gene is possibly TRBD1 (6 bases). This receptor was identified in a human donor with chronic lymphocytic leukemia. The sequences come from PBMCs, collected after 24 months of ibrutinib treatment. Here the CDR3 DNA reads TGCGCCAGCAGAAACAAAGCCGGGACAAACACCGGGGAGCTGTTTTTT. Residues: CASRNKAGTNTGELFF.